This is a list of T cell receptor beta chains from one sample in a study of control samples from healthy donors and cancer patients. Profiled with immunoSEQ multiplex PCR; TCRdb holds only in-frame clones, not every one. Of 90,000 or so clones listed, 86% are singletons. The sequenced sample was blood. The receptors here all came from a woman in her 50s in good health. Each CDR3 is given with its conserved first and last residue.

V gene	J gene	CDR3 protein
TRBV11-2	TRBJ1-5	CASSLDSQTNQPQHF
TRBV19	TRBJ1-5	CASSMASNQPQHF
TRBV15	TRBJ2-7	CATSRDRGRTYEQYF
TRBV18	TRBJ2-5	CASSPLPSGEVWQTQYF
TRBV5-4	TRBJ1-6	CASSGGGGNYNSPLHF
TRBV6-5	TRBJ1-2	CASSRTGGSNYGYTF
TRBV19	TRBJ2-1	CASTGVAGAYNEQFF
TRBV5-1	TRBJ1-1	CASSQDRVGTEAFF
TRBV28	TRBJ1-5	CASSLLRDPSNQPQHF
TRBV11-3	TRBJ2-7	CASSSSTGTYEQYF
TRBV12-3/TRBV12-4	TRBJ2-7	CASSSTHMEQYF
TRBV5-5	TRBJ2-1	CASRSGLPDYNEQFF
TRBV12-3/TRBV12-4	TRBJ1-1	CASSLAQGSEAFF
TRBV10-1	TRBJ2-1	CASSDFTSGIYNEQFF
TRBV4-1	TRBJ1-2	CASSQELIYGYTF
TRBV29-1	TRBJ2-1	CSVKYTGANEQFF
TRBV5-1	TRBJ2-5	CASSLRSSGMETQYF
TRBV29-1	TRBJ2-4	CSAGQDLAKNIQYF
TRBV3-1/TRBV3-2	TRBJ1-1	CASSQAREVGRPGAFF
TRBV4-2	TRBJ2-3	CASSQVTLATDTQYF
TRBV15	TRBJ1-5	CATSRDPNQPQHF
TRBV6-2/TRBV6-3	TRBJ2-2	CASSYSMSPVSNTGELFF
TRBV11-1	TRBJ2-7	CASSVGLAGGPHEQYF
TRBV3-1/TRBV3-2	TRBJ2-2	CASSQDQASGAVGELFF
TRBV5-4	TRBJ2-3	CASSPQRGGVTDTQYF
TRBV12-5	TRBJ2-5	CASAISGEVLTQYF
TRBV5-1	TRBJ2-1	CASSQQGQGAVDEQFF
TRBV11-2	TRBJ1-2	CASSLSRGTNYGYTF
TRBV28	TRBJ1-2	CASSLLTGARTF
TRBV4-2	TRBJ2-1	CASSQESSGEYNEQFF
TRBV5-8	TRBJ2-2	CASSLYITGELFF
TRBV28	TRBJ1-2	CASSFSGYGYTF
TRBV9	TRBJ2-2	CASSVAMSNTGELFF
TRBV28	TRBJ2-1	CASSFNSGSLYIDEQFF
TRBV18	TRBJ2-2	CASSESHTGELFF
TRBV5-1	TRBJ1-6	CASSLQGAASPLHF
TRBV28	TRBJ2-3	CASSSSGLAGVGDTQYF
TRBV30	TRBJ1-1	CAWKTGGRNTEAFF
TRBV20-1	TRBJ2-3	CSASGASGSTDTQYF
TRBV2	TRBJ1-1	CASSEERAMTEAFF
TRBV7-2	TRBJ1-6	CASSPQGIGYNSPLHF
TRBV19	TRBJ2-3	CASTPRSGGGGTDTQYF
TRBV25-1	TRBJ1-6	CASSARDSISSPLHF